The T cell receptor (beta chain) described here comes from a study of blood T cell repertoires in COVID-19 (dated by TCRdb to about 2020). General notes on the study: The collaborator samples originated in the United States, Italy and Spain and spanned the acute and convalescent phases of COVID-19. The prospective study material was composed of cDNA or gDNA derived from T cells, B-cell-depleted T cells, or PBMCs. Deeply sampled blood TCRbeta repertoires from subjects exposed to, actively infected with, or recovered from COVID-19 were included in the dataset. The repertoires were released in a freely available public database meant as a resource for research on the immune response to SARS-CoV-2. Samples were obtained from the ongoing ImmuneRACE study (first 160 participants) and from over 1,000 subjects provided by 6 global collaborators. The sample metadata nearly always contained a de-identified subject ID, COVID-19 status, age in years and sex. Where available, HLA class I and class II types were obtained from metadata supplied by the sample provider rather than from assay-based typing. Overall results and qualifications from the work: The amount of clinical and demographic metadata varied by source and participant and was provided uncurated.

The collaborating institutions used their own protocols to collect whole blood in K2EDTA tubes. For TCRbeta analysis, collaborator samples were shipped as frozen whole blood, as isolated PBMCs, or as DNA extracted from either sample type. With respect to this clone: Its antigen is unknown. Base qualities are not provided; no much larger clone lies one nucleotide away.

V lost 3 bases and J lost 7 bases; the stretch between them is 6 bases long. The CDR3 starts with the cysteine, ends with the phenylalanine, and has 12 residues. The CDR3 DNA has 36 bases and is translated from base 1. The immunoSEQ Assay, a bias-controlled multiplex PCR, was used to amplify TCRbeta CDR3 regions from genomic DNA. As for the authors' bioinformatics: The number of nucleated cells in each sample was estimated from the amplification of reference gene primers within the assay. To quantify the absolute abundance of each unique TCRbeta CDR3 rearrangement, sequence reads were collapsed and filtered. For each sample, productive Simpson clonality was calculated as the square root of Simpson's diversity index over productive rearrangements. Drawn from immuneACCESS, this table holds only the in-frame rearrangements with V and J called that TCRdb kept. Clones are partly lost; checked studies trace under half to an unresolved V gene and leave the rest unexplained. V and J calls plus clone size are reproduced from that table; the DNA served to infer D and trimming. The table for this sample lists approximately 120,000 clones; roughly 69% of them were counted only once. The top ten clones comprise approximately 2.3% of the sample.

The sequence derives from a woman in her 70s with acute or convalescent COVID-19. The rearranged segments are TRBV12-3 or TRBV12-4 and TRBJ2-2, with the D gene call left open. The sample comprised peripheral blood. The CDR3 here reads CASSFLGGELFF. The nucleotide sequence is given as TGTGCCAGCAGTTTCCTCGGCGGGGAGCTGTTTTTT.